Following are 21 T cell receptor beta chains from one sample sequenced in a study of lung T cells in sarcoidosis with Löfgren's syndrome. TCRdb redid the calling of the reads with MiXCR, one entry per CDR3 protein. The repertoire has 60,000 or so distinct CDR3 sequences, 21% of them found once; the top ten carry about 2.5%. Material: CD4+ T cells from PBMCs. These receptors all stem from a human donor with sarcoidosis (Löfgren's syndrome or another form), or a control subject (not recorded which).

The V call is TRBV19, the J call TRBJ1-2, with TRBD1 as a possible D gene (6 bases). The germline gives CDR1 LNHDA, CDR2 SQIVND (reference sequence). The CDR3 runs 16 residues. Trimming stripped 7 bases from V and 4 bases from J, with 22 bases between. CDR3 protein: CASKRAEDRFSYGYTF. CDR3 nucleotides: TGTGCCAGTAAACGCGCTGAGGACAGATTTTCCTATGGCTACACCTTC.

At least ten counts were recorded for this clonotype. V is TRBV7-2 and J is TRBJ2-2, with D perhaps TRBD2 (5 bases). CDR1 and CDR2 (germline): SGHTA, FQGNSA. Trimming took 5 bases from V and 6 from J, leaving 13 bases between them. CDR3 size: 14 residues. The CDR3 coding sequence is TGTGCCAGCAGCCCTCAACTAGTTTCCGGGGAGCTGTTTTTT. This translates into CASSPQLVSGELFF.

The sample holds many counts of this clonotype. As DNA, the CDR3 is TGTGCCAGCAGCACCCGGACAGGGAGCACTGAAGCTTTCTTT. The encoded protein is CASSTRTGSTEAFF. The chain joins TRBV11-2 to TRBJ1-1; 8 nucleotides line up with TRBD1. CDR1 is SGHAT, CDR2 FQNNGV, per germline. This CDR3 has 14 amino acids. Trimming took 5 bases from V and 4 from J; bases not matched to a gene: 6.

In this sample, this clonotype turned up once. The chain is built from TRBV11-2 and TRBJ2-2; tentative D call: TRBD2 (5 bases). The germline V and J ends were trimmed by 6 bases and 6 bases, with 14 bases remaining between them. There are 14 residues in the CDR3. Germline V gives CDR1 SGHAT, CDR2 FQNNGV. The CDR3 bases are TGTGCCAGCAGACTAGGGCGAGGTTCCGGGGAGCTGTTTTTT. Translation gives CASRLGRGSGELFF.

At least ten counts were recorded for this clonotype. The chain is built from TRBV4-1 and TRBJ1-1, with D hard to call. V was clipped by 5 bases and J by 1 base, with 14 bases between them. CDR1 and CDR2 from the germline V gene are MGHRA and YSYEKL. The CDR3 totals 15 residues. CDR3: CASSFYLTGNTEAFF. The CDR3 nucleotides are TGCGCCAGCAGCTTTTACCTGACGGGGAACACTGAAGCTTTCTTT.

This clonotype was recorded a few times. This sequence joins TRBV12-3 or TRBV12-4 and TRBJ2-3, with 7 bases aligning to TRBD1. The V gene end was trimmed by 8 bases and the J gene end by 4 bases; junction bases not matched to a gene: 6. The CDR3 extends over 13 amino acids. In DNA, the CDR3 is TGTGCCAGCGCGACAGGGTTTGCAGATACGCAGTATTTT. Translated, it gives CASATGFADTQYF.

This chain uses TRBV12-3 or TRBV12-4 with TRBJ2-7; maybe TRBD2 (6 bases). This CDR3 contains 14 residues. Trimming cost V 6 bases and J 2 bases, with 14 bases left between them. Here the CDR3 DNA reads TGTGCCAGCAGCCGGGCGGGGCCGACCTACGAGCAGTACGTC. Protein: CASSRAGPTYEQYV.

This clonotype was observed a few times. V is TRBV2 and J is TRBJ1-5; D might be TRBD1 (5 bases). This CDR3 is built from 13 residues. Germline CDR1 reads SNHLY; CDR2 reads FYNNEI. The V gene lost 11 bases and the J gene lost 3 bases, with 14 bases spanning the gap. In nucleotides, the CDR3 is TGTGCCTCCAACAGGTACAACAATCAGCCCCAGCATTTT. It codes for CASNRYNNQPQHF.

The table lists this clonotype with a few counts. V is TRBV20-1 and J is TRBJ2-1, with 13 nucleotides matching TRBD2. V gave up 5 bases and J gave up 7 bases; unmatched junction bases: 8. The CDR3 runs 15 residues. Germline assignment: CDR1 DFQATT and CDR2 SNEGSKA (reference sequence). The CDR3 loop is CSALRTSGRVNEQFF. The CDR3, as DNA: TGCAGTGCTCTACGGACTAGCGGGAGAGTAAATGAGCAGTTCTTC.

This clonotype was seen only a few times. The chain recombines TRBV24-1 with TRBJ2-2, with D uncertain. The CDR3 runs to 16 residues. Germline lookup yields CDR1 KGHDR and CDR2 SFDVKD. V gave up 1 base and J gave up 2 bases, with 10 bases separating them. The DNA for the CDR3 is TGTGCCACCAGTGATTTCACCGGGTATAACACCGGGGAGCTGTTTTTT. Amino acid sequence: CATSDFTGYNTGELFF.

This clonotype was found many times. The V call is TRBV6-2 or TRBV6-3, the J call TRBJ2-5, with D perhaps matching TRBD2 (6 bases). The germline gives CDR1 MNHEY, CDR2 SVGEGT. This CDR3 comprises 16 residues. The V end was cut by 2 bases, the J end by 10 bases, with 23 bases between. The CDR3 loop reads CASSYPQWRGDNGQYF. The CDR3 DNA follows: TGTGCCAGCAGTTACCCCCAGTGGCGGGGAGATAATGGCCAGTACTTC.

This clonotype was observed at least ten times. The rearrangement links TRBV27 to TRBJ1-5, with D possibly matching TRBD1 (6 bases). The CDR3 is 16 residues long. CDR1 MNHEY and CDR2 SMNVEV come from the germline V gene (reference sequence). V lost 5 bases to trimming and J lost 1 base, with 15 bases between them. The CDR3 loop reads CASSPSDSRSNQPQHF. Written as DNA, the CDR3 is TGTGCCAGCAGTCCCTCGGACAGTCGCAGCAATCAGCCCCAGCATTTT.

The gene calls are TRBV6-1 and TRBJ2-7, with 7 positions matching TRBD2. The germline V gene has CDR1 MNHNS and CDR2 SASEGT. After removal of 7 bases from V and 3 bases from J, the junction contained 9 bases not matched to a gene. The CDR3 has 14 residues. The CDR3 spells CASKDGASGYEQYF. CDR3 bases: TGTGCCAGCAAGGATGGGGCTAGCGGCTACGAGCAGTACTTC.

This clonotype was observed a few times. This chain joins TRBV2 and TRBJ1-5; 9 nucleotides match TRBD1. This CDR3 is built from 15 residues. The trim removed 7 bases at V and 1 base at J, leaving 5 bases unmatched. The germline CDR1 and CDR2 sequences are SNHLY and FYNNEI. CDR3 region: CASTKDRGSNQPQHF. The DNA for the CDR3 is TGTGCCAGCACCAAGGACAGGGGAAGCAATCAGCCCCAGCATTTT.

This clonotype has only a few counts. The chain has TRBV19 and TRBJ2-1; the match to TRBD2 covers 13 bases. V was pared by 1 base and J by 6 bases, with 3 bases of the junction left unmatched. Germline assignment: CDR1 LNHDA and CDR2 SQIVND (reference sequence). The CDR3 contains 16 residues. The CDR3 loop reads CASSIARLAGGNEQFF. DNA for the CDR3: TGTGCCAGTAGTATAGCTCGACTAGCGGGGGGCAATGAGCAGTTCTTC.

Worth noting for this clonotype: Since no conserved phenylalanine or tryptophan closes the CDR3, a read error is the likely cause. The rearrangement joins TRBV7-2 to TRBJ1-2, with TRBD1 matching 8 bases. In germline, CDR1 is SGHTA, CDR2 FQGNSA. The CDR3 sequence is 13 residues long. The DNA of the CDR3 is TGTGCCGGCAGCCGGGACAGGAACTATGGCTACACCTCC. It yields the protein CAGSRDRNYGYTS.

This clonotype is categorized as medium-sized. The chain recombines TRBV6-6 with TRBJ2-7; D gene uncertain. Looked up from germline, CDR1 is MNHNY and CDR2 is SVGAGI (reference sequence). The CDR3 runs 14 residues. Trimming left V 0 bases short and J 2 bases short, with 8 bases between. CDR3 region: CASSYSRFPYEQYF. CDR3 DNA: TGTGCCAGCAGTTACTCGAGATTCCCCTACGAGCAGTACTTC.

This clonotype has ten or more counts. The rearrangement links TRBV6-2 or TRBV6-3 to TRBJ2-2; the D gene is possibly TRBD2 (5 bases). V lost 0 bases and J 2 bases, leaving 19 bases between the germline ends. The germline V gene encodes CDR1 MNHEY and CDR2 SVGEGT. The CDR3 consists of 19 residues. The CDR3 bases are TGTGCCAGCAGTTACTCCTGGGGTGCCGAGGGTTACAACACCGGGGAGCTGTTTTTT. This sequence encodes CASSYSWGAEGYNTGELFF.

As regards this clonotype: This may be a read error, as it is one base from a much larger clone. V and J are TRBV19 and TRBJ2-3, with D perhaps assigned TRBD1 or TRBD2 (6 bases each). The CDR3 contains 14 residues. V lost 7 bases, J lost 5 bases, and 16 bases lay in between. Germline V lookup: CDR1 LNHDA, CDR2 SQIVND (reference sequence). This chain's CDR3 is CASNGTGAGDTQYF. Written as DNA, the CDR3 is TGTGCCAGTAACGGGACGGGGGCTGGAGATACGCAGTATTTT. Combining the CDR3 with reference TRBV19 and TRBJ2-3 gives the whole variable domain DGGITQSPKYLFRKEGQNVTLSCEQNLNHDAMYWYRQDPGQGLRLIYYSQIVNDFQKGDIAEGYSVSREKKESFPLTVTSAQKNPTAFYLCASNGTGAGDTQYFGPGTRLTVL.

This clonotype counts as medium-sized. J is TRBJ2-7 and V is TRBV6-2 or TRBV6-3; 11 bases align to TRBD2. Germline CDR1 is MNHEY and CDR2 is SVGEGT. The CDR3 is 16 residues long. J lost 0 bases, V lost 7 bases, and 8 bases had no gene match. The CDR3 here is CASIRGGLAGSYEQYF. The CDR3 DNA reads TGTGCCAGCATCCGAGGTGGACTAGCGGGCTCCTACGAGCAGTACTTC.

This chain connects TRBV24-1 to TRBJ2-1; 9 bases map to TRBD2. V lost 7 bases to trimming and J lost 4 bases; unmatched junction nucleotides: 4. The CDR3 runs to 14 residues. From germline, CDR1 is KGHDR and CDR2 SFDVKD. CDR3 loop: CATSSGGRYNEQFF. CDR3 nucleotide sequence: TGTGCCACCAGCAGCGGGGGGCGATACAATGAGCAGTTCTTC.